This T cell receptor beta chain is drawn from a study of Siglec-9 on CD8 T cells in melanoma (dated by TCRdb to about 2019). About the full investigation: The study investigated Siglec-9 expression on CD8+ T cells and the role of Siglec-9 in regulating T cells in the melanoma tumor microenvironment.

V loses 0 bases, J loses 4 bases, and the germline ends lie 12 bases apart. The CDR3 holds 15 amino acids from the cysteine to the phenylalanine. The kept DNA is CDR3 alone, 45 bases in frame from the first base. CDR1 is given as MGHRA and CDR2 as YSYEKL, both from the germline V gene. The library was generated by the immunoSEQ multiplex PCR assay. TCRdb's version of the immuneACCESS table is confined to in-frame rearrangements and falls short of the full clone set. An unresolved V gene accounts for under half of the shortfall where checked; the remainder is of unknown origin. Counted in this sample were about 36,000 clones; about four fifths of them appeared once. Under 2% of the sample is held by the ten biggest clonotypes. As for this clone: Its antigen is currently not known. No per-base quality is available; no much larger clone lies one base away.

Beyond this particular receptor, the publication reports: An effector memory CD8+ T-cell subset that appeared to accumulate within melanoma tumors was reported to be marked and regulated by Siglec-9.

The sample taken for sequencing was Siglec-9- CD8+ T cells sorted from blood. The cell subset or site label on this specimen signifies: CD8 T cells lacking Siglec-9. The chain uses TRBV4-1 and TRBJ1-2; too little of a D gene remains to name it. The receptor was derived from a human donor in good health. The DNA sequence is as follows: TGCGCCAGCAGCCAAGAGGTAGGGCCCGGCTATGGCTACACCTTC. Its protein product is CASSQEVGPGYGYTF.